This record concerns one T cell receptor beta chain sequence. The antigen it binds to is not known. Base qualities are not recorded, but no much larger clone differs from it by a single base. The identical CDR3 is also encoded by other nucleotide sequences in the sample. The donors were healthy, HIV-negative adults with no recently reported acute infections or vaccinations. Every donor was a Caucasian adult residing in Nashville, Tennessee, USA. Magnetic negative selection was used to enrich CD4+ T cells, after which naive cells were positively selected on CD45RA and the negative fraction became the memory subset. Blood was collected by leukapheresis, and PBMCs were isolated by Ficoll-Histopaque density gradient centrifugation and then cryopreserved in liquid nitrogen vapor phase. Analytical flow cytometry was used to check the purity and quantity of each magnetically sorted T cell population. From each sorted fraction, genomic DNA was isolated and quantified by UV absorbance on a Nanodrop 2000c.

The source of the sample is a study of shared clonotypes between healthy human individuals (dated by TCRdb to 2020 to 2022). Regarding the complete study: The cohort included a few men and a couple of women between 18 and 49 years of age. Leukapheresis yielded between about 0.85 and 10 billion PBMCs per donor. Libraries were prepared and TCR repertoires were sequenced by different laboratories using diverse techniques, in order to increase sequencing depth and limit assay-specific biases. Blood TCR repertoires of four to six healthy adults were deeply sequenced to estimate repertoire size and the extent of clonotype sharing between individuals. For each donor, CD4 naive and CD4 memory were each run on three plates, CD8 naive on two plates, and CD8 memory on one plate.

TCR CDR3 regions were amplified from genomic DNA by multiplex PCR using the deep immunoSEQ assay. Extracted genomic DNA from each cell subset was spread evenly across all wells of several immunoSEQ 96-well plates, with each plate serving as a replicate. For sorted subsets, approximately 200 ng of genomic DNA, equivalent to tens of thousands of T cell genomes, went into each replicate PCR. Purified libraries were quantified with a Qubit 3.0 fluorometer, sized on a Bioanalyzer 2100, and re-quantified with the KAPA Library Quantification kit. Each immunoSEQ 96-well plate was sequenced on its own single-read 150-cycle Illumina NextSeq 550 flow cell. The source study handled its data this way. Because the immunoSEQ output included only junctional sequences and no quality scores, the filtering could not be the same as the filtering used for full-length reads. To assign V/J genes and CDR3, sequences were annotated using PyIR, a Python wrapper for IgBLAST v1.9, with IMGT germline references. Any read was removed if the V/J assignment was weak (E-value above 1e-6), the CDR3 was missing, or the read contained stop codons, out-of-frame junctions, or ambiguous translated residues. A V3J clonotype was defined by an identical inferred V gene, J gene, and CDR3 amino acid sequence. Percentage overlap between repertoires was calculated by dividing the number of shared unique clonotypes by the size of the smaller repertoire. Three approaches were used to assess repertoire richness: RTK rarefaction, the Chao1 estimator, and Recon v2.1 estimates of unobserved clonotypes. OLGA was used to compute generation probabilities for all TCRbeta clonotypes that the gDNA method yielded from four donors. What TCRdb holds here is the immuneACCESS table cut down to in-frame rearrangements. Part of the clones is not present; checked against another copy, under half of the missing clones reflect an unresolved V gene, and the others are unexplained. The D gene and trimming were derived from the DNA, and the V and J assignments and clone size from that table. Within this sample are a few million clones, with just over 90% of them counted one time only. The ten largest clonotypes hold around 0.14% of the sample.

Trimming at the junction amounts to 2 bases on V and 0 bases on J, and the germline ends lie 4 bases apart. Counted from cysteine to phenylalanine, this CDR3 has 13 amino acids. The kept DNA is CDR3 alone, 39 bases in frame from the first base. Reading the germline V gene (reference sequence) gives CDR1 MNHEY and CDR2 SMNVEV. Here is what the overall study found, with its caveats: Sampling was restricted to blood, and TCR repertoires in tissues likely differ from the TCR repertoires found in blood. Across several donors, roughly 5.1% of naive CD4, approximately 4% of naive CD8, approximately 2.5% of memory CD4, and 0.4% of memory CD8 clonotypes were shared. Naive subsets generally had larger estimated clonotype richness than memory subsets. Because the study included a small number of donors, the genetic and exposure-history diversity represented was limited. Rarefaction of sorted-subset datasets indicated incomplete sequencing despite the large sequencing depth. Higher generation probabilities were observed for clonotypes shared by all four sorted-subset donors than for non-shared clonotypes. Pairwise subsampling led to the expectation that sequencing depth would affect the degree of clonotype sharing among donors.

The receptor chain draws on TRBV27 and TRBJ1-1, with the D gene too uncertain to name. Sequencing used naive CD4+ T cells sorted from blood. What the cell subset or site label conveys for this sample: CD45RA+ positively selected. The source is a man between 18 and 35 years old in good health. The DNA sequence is TGTGCCAGCAGTTTACGCATGAACACTGAAGCTTTCTTT. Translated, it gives CASSLRMNTEAFF.